This passage covers 3 T cell receptor beta chains from one sample sequenced in a study of CD8+CD57+ T cells in acquired aplastic anemia. For CDR3 and TCR beta VDJ profiling, genomic DNA was the template used. Via MiXCR, TCRdb re-called the reads, giving one row per CDR3 protein. The top ten clones hold 1.1% of a sample with some 220,000 distinct CDR3 sequences, about 37% of them seen once. The sequenced material came from sorted CD4+, CD8+, or CD8+CD57+ T cells (not recorded which) from PBMCs. Receptor source: a human donor in good health, serving as a control.

The V gene is TRBV2, the J gene TRBJ1-1; D uncertain. The length of the CDR3 is 13 residues. The germline V gene encodes CDR1 SNHLY and CDR2 FYNNEI. Trimming stripped 6 bases from V and 6 bases from J, with 14 bases between. In DNA, the CDR3 is TGTGCCAGCAGACCAACAGTCGGTGCTGAAGCTTTCTTT. Its protein product is CASRPTVGAEAFF.

This clonotype turned up a few times. This may come from a read error, since a much larger clone is one base off. V and J are TRBV11-1 and TRBJ1-5, with 10 bases fitting TRBD1. Germline CDR1 and CDR2: SGHAT and FQDESV (reference sequence). The CDR3 has 17 residues. V gave up 4 bases and J gave up 4 bases; unmatched junction bases: 10. CDR3 bases: TGTGCCAGCAGCTCAGCGGTGACAGGGGGCGTTAATCAGCCCCAGCATTTT. It yields the protein CASSSAVTGGVNQPQHF.

The count of this clonotype is one. The chain joins TRBV29-1 to TRBJ1-4, with 10 bases matching TRBD1. From germline, CDR1 is SQVTM and CDR2 ANQGSEA. V dropped 7 bases and J dropped 4; count of bases not matched to a gene: 12. The CDR3 contains 16 residues. The DNA for the CDR3 is TGCAGCGCCCCAAAGGACAGGGGGACGGATAATGAAAAACTGTTTTTT. Translation gives CSAPKDRGTDNEKLFF.